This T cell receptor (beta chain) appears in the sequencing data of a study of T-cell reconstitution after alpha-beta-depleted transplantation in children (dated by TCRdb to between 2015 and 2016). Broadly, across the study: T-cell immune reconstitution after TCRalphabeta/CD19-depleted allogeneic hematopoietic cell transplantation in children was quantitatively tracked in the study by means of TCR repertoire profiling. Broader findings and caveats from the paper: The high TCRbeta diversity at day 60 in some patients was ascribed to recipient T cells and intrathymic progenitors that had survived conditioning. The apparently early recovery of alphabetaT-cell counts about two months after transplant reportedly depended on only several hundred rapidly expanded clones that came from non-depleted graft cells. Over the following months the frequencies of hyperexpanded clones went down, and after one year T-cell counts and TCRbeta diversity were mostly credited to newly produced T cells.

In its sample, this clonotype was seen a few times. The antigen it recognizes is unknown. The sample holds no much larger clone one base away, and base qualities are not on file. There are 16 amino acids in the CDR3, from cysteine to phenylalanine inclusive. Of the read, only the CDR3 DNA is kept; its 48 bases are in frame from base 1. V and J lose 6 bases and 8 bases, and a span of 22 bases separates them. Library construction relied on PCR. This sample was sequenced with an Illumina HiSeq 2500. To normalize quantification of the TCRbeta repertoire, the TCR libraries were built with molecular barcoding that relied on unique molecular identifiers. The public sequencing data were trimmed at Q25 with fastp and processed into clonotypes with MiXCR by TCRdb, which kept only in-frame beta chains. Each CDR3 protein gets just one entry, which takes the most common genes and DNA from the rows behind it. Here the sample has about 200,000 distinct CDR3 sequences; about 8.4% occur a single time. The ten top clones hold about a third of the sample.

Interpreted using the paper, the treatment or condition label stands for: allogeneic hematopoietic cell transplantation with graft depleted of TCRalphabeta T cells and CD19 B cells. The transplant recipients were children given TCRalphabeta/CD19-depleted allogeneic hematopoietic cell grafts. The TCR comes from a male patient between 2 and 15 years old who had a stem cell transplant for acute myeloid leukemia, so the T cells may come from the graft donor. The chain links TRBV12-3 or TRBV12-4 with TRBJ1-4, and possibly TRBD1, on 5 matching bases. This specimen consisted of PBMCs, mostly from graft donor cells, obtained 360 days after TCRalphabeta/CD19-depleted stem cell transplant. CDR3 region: CASSSRWGSVEEKLFF. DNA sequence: TGTGCCAGCAGCTCCCGATGGGGGTCGGTGGAAGAAAAACTGTTTTTT.